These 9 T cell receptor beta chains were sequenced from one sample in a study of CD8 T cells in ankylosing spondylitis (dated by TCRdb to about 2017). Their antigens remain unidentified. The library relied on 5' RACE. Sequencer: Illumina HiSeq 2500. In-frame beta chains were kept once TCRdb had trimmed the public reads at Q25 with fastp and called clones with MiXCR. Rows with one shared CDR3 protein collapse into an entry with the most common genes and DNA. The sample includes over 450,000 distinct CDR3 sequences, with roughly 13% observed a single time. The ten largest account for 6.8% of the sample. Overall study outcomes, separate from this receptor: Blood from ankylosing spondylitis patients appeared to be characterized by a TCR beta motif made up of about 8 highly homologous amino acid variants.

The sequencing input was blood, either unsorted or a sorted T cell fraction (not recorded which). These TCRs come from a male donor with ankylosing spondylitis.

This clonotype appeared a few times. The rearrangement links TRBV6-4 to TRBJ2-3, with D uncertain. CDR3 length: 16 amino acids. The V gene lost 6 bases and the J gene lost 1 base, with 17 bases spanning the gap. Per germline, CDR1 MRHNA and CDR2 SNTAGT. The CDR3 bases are TGTGCCAGCAGACCCGACGTTGCAAGCGGCACAGATACGCAGTATTTT. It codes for CASRPDVASGTDTQYF.

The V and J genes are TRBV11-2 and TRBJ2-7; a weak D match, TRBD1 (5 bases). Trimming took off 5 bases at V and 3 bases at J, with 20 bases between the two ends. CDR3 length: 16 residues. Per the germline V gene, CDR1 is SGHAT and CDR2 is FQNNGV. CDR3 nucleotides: TGTGCCAGCAGCCCCCCGCGCAGGGTGGGGTTCTACGAGCAGTACTTC. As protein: CASSPPRRVGFYEQYF.

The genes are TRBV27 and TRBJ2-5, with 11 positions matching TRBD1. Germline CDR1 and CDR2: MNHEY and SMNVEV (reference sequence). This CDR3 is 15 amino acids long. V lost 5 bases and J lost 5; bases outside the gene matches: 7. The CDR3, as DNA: TGTGCCAGCAGTCCGCGGACAGGGGGCTGGGAGACCCAGTACTTC. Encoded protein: CASSPRTGGWETQYF.

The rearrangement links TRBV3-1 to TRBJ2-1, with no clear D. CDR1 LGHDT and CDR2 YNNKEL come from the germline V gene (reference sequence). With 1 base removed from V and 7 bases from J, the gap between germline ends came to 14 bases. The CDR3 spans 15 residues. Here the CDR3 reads CASSQGKGLGNEQFF. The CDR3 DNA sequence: TGTGCCAGCAGCCAAGGGAAGGGTTTGGGGAATGAGCAGTTCTTC.

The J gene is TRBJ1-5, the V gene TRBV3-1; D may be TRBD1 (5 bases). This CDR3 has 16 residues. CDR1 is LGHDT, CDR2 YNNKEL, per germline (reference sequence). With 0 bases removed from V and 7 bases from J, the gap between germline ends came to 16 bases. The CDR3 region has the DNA TGTGCCAGCAGCCAAGATCCTTGGCGCAGGGTCCAGCCCCAGCATTTT. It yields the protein CASSQDPWRRVQPQHF.

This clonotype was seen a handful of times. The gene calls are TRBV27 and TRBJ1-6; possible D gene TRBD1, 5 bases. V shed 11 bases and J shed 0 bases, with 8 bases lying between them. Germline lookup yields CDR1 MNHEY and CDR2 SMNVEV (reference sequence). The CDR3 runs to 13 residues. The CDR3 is CAVGGSYNSPLHF. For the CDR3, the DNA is TGTGCCGTTGGGGGCTCCTATAATTCACCCCTCCACTTT.

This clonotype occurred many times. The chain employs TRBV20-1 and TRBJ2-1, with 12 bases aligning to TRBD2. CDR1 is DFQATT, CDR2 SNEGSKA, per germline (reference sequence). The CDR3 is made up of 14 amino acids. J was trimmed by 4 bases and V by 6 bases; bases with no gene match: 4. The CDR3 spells CSAPSGRGYNEQFF. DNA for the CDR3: TGCAGTGCCCCTAGCGGGAGGGGGTACAATGAGCAGTTCTTC.

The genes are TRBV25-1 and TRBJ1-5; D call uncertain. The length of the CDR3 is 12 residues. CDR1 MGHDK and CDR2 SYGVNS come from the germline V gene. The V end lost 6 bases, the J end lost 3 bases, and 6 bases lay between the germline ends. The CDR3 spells CASRGLNQPQHF. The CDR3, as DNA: TGTGCCAGCAGGGGCCTCAATCAGCCCCAGCATTTT. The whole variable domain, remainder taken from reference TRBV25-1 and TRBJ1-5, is EADIYQTPRYLVIGTGKKITLECSQTMGHDKMYWYQQDPGMELHLIHYSYGVNSTEKGDLSSESTVSRIRTEHFPLTLESARPSHTSQYLCASRGLNQPQHFGDGTRLSIL.

CDR3 amino acids: CASSQDKRGYTF. The DNA for the CDR3 is TGTGCCAGCAGCCAGGACAAACGAGGCTACACCTTC. The chain is built from TRBV12-3 or TRBV12-4 and TRBJ1-2; possible D gene TRBD1, 5 bases. The length of the CDR3 is 12 residues. The V end was cut by 6 bases, the J end by 8 bases, with 13 bases between.